Sequencing of this T cell receptor (beta chain) was carried out in a study of T cell changes during pregnancy in multiple sclerosis. The protocol was immunoSEQ multiplex PCR, while the TCRdb copy is restricted to in-frame clones and leaves out a portion. Here the sample spans roughly 90,000 clones, over 80% being singletons. Germline V CDR1 and CDR2: SGHVS, FQNEAQ. This CDR3 region has 18 residues. The trim removed 5 bases at V and 1 base at J, leaving 8 bases unmatched. The sequence was obtained from a female donor with multiple sclerosis, enrolled in a pregnancy study. The material sequenced was peripheral blood, taken in the first trimester of pregnancy. The rearrangement uses TRBV7-8 and TRBJ2-1, with 13 bases fitting TRBD2. The CDR3 loop reads CASSPGLAGADSYNEQFF. CDR3 nucleotide sequence: TGTGCCAGCAGCCCCGGACTAGCGGGGGCCGATTCCTACAATGAGCAGTTCTTC.